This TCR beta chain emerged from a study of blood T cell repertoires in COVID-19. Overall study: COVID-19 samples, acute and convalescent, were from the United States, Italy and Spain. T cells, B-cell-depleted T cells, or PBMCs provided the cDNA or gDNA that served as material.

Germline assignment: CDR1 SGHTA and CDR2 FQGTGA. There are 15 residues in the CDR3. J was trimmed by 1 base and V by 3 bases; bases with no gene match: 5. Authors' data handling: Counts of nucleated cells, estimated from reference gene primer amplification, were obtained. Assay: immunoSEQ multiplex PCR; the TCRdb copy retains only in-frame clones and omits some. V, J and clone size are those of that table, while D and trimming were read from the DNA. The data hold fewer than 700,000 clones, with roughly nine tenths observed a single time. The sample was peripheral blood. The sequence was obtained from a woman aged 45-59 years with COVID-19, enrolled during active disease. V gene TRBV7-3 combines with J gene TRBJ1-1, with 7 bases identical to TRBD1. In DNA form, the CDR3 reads TGTGCCAGCAGCTTGGCAGGGGGAAAGAACACTGAAGCTTTCTTT. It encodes CASSLAGGKNTEAFF.